Below, 16 T cell receptor beta chains from the same sample are listed, as sequenced in a study of T-cell reconstitution after alpha-beta-depleted transplantation in children (dated by TCRdb to 2016 to 2017). The library was built by means of PCR. For sequencing, an Illumina HiSeq 2500 was employed. TCR library preparation used molecular barcoding, with unique molecular identifiers applied to normalize quantification of the TCRbeta repertoire. The public sequencing data were trimmed at Q25 with fastp and processed into clonotypes with MiXCR by TCRdb, which kept only in-frame beta chains. Entries that share a CDR3 protein sequence are merged under the most common genes and DNA. In all, the sample holds almost 500,000 distinct CDR3 sequences, and roughly a tenth of those were seen once. The leading ten clones occupy just over 2% of the sample. Reading the label with the study, this specimen's treatment or condition is: allogeneic hematopoietic cell transplantation with graft depleted of TCRalphabeta T cells and CD19 B cells.

The material was PBMCs, obtained before TCRalphabeta/CD19-depleted stem cell transplant. These receptors were obtained from a child aged 2-15 years with inherited bone marrow failure, due to receive a stem cell transplant.

Many counts were recorded for this clonotype. The chain combines TRBV20-1 with TRBJ1-1; a possible D gene is TRBD1 (5 bases). Trimming shortened V by 4 bases and J by 3 bases, and 15 bases separated the two germline ends. The CDR3 contains 14 residues. CDR1 DFQATT and CDR2 SNEGSKA come from the germline V gene (reference sequence). The CDR3 region is CSAMPAGTYTEAFF. The CDR3 DNA follows: TGCAGTGCTATGCCTGCAGGGACGTACACTGAAGCTTTCTTT.

This clonotype has a count of ten or more. The V call is TRBV9, the J call TRBJ1-1, with 7 positions matching TRBD1. The V segment lost 4 bases and the J segment 1 base; nucleotides outside the gene matches: 4. This CDR3 is 14 amino acids long. Per germline, CDR1 SGDLS and CDR2 YYNGEE. CDR3 in DNA: TGTGCCAGCAGCAGGACAGGCTCGAACACTGAAGCTTTCTTT. Residues: CASSRTGSNTEAFF.

This clonotype occurred many times. The V and J genes are TRBV28 and TRBJ2-7; weak D call: TRBD1 (5 bases). Trimming took off 3 bases at V and 2 bases at J, with 11 bases between the two ends. The CDR3 sequence is 14 residues long. The germline V gene has CDR1 MDHEN and CDR2 SYDVKM. CDR3 residues: CASSFSSGPYEQYF. DNA of the CDR3: TGTGCCAGCAGTTTTTCTTCAGGGCCCTACGAGCAGTACTTC. Variable domain in full (rest from reference TRBV28 and TRBJ2-7): DVKVTQSSRYLVKRTGEKVFLECVQDMDHENMFWYRQDPGLGLRLIYFSYDVKMKEKGDIPEGYSVSREKKERFSLILESASTNQTSMYLCASSFSSGPYEQYFGPGTRLTVT.

This clonotype was observed many times. The gene calls are TRBV12-3 or TRBV12-4 and TRBJ2-1; 14 bases fit TRBD2. Trimming took 6 bases from V and 10 from J; bases not matched to a gene: 5. The CDR3 has 14 amino acids. The CDR3 is CASREGLAGDEQFF. Written as DNA, the CDR3 is TGTGCCAGCAGGGAGGGACTAGCGGGAGACGAGCAGTTCTTC.

This clonotype has more than one count but fewer than ten. The chain recombines TRBV19 with TRBJ2-4, with a tentative D call TRBD2 (5 bases). From germline, CDR1 is LNHDA and CDR2 SQIVND (reference sequence). The V end was cut by 5 bases, the J end by 4 bases, with 18 bases between. The CDR3 runs 16 residues. CDR3 sequence (DNA): TGTGCCAGTAGTTTCCCTTTGGGGAGTCCGAAAAACATTCAGTACTTC. Translation: CASSFPLGSPKNIQYF.

The chain recombines TRBV19 with TRBJ1-5, with D perhaps TRBD1 (6 bases). V lost 9 bases, J lost 3 bases, and 18 bases lay in between. Germline V gene lookup returns CDR1 LNHDA and CDR2 SQIVND (reference sequence). The CDR3 has 15 amino acids. CDR3 DNA: TGTGCCAGCAGACTAACAGGGCCCTCCAATCAGCCCCAGCATTTT. This codes for CASRLTGPSNQPQHF.

The CDR3 loop reads CASSVTIFNTGELFF. DNA of the CDR3: TGTGCCAGTAGCGTGACTATATTCAACACCGGGGAGCTGTTTTTT. The chain employs TRBV19 and TRBJ2-2; possibly TRBD2 for D (5 bases). Germline values: CDR1 LNHDA, CDR2 SQIVND (reference sequence). The V gene lost 6 bases and the J gene lost 2 bases, with 13 bases spanning the gap. This CDR3 spans 15 amino acids.

V gene TRBV20-1 combines with J gene TRBJ2-3; TRBD2 matches at 16 bases. Germline CDR1 is DFQATT and CDR2 is SNEGSKA (reference sequence). V shed 0 bases, J shed 0 bases, and the junction held 12 bases outside the gene matches. The CDR3 sequence is 21 residues long. The CDR3 sequence is CSARDPQPGLAGGPSTDTQYF. The CDR3 nucleotides read TGCAGTGCTAGAGATCCCCAACCGGGACTAGCGGGAGGGCCTAGCACAGATACGCAGTATTTT.

The chain employs TRBV6-2 or TRBV6-3 and TRBJ1-1; D is perhaps TRBD1 (5 bases). The ends were cut back, 7 bases at V and 4 bases at J, with 13 bases in the middle. CDR3 length equals 13 residues. Per germline, CDR1 MNHEY and CDR2 SVGEGT. CDR3 sequence (DNA): TGTGCCAGCACCCCCGGGACGAGCACTGAAGCTTTCTTT. Its translation: CASTPGTSTEAFF.

This clonotype has at least ten counts. V gene TRBV7-2 combines with J gene TRBJ2-7, with TRBD2 matching 7 bases. The CDR3 is 15 residues long. Germline assignment: CDR1 SGHTA and CDR2 FQGNSA. Trimming removed 2 bases from V and 1 base from J; junction bases left unmatched: 5. The CDR3 sequence is CASSLSGTTSYEQYF. CDR3 coding DNA: TGTGCCAGCAGCTTATCCGGGACTACTTCCTACGAGCAGTACTTC.

This clonotype was recorded at least ten times. The V call is TRBV7-9, the J call TRBJ1-1; TRBD1 might be the D (6 bases). CDR1 SEHNR and CDR2 FQNEAQ come from the germline V gene (reference sequence). This CDR3 region has 15 residues. Trimming removed 4 bases from V and 1 base from J, with 13 bases in between. Here the CDR3 DNA reads TGTGCCAGCAGCTCCCGTGGGGGCGGGAACACTGAAGCTTTCTTT. This codes for CASSSRGGGNTEAFF.

In its sample, this clonotype was seen a few times. This rearrangement joins TRBV12-3 or TRBV12-4 to TRBJ2-2, with 8 bases that match TRBD2. J lost 2 bases, V lost 8 bases, and 10 bases had no gene match. The CDR3 runs to 16 residues. The CDR3 loop is CASAPGTSLNTGELFF. CDR3 DNA: TGTGCCAGCGCTCCGGGGACTAGTTTAAACACCGGGGAGCTGTTTTTT.

The chain recombines TRBV5-4 with TRBJ2-1; the D gene is possibly TRBD2 (5 bases). This CDR3 spans 16 amino acids. CDR1 is SGHNT, CDR2 YYREEE, per germline (reference sequence). V shed 3 bases and J shed 8 bases, with 21 bases lying between them. CDR3 region: CASSWETTLKPYEQFF. CDR3 bases: TGTGCCAGCAGCTGGGAGACTACCCTCAAACCTTATGAGCAGTTCTTC. The full variable domain, rest sourced from reference TRBV5-4 and TRBJ2-1, is ETGVTQSPTHLIKTRGQQVTLRCSSQSGHNTVSWYQQALGQGPQFIFQYYREEENGRGNFPPRFSGLQFPNYSSELNVNALELDDSALYLCASSWETTLKPYEQFFGPGTRLTVL.

This clonotype was seen only a few times. The rearrangement joins TRBV28 to TRBJ2-5, with D maybe TRBD1 (6 bases). There are 13 residues in the CDR3. CDR1 is MDHEN and CDR2 is SYDVKM in the germline V gene. V was trimmed by 6 bases and J by 3 bases, leaving 11 bases between them. The CDR3 DNA follows: TGTGCCAGCAGCTCTCGGGACAAAGAGACCCAGTACTTC. This encodes CASSSRDKETQYF.

This clonotype turned up a few times. The chain links TRBV29-1 to TRBJ2-7, with 11 bases identical to TRBD2. The CDR3 is 16 residues long. V lost 4 bases, J lost 2 bases, and 10 bases stayed unmatched. Germline V CDR1 and CDR2: SQVTM, ANQGSEA. Here the CDR3 DNA reads TGCAGCGTTGTCCAGACTAGCGGGACCCCCCCCTACGAGCAGTACTTC. Its translation is CSVVQTSGTPPYEQYF.

This clonotype came up a few times. V and J are TRBV28 and TRBJ2-3; 9 nucleotides match TRBD2. This CDR3 has 15 amino acids. Per the germline V gene, CDR1 is MDHEN and CDR2 is SYDVKM. Trimming at V came to 2 bases and at J to 3 bases, leaving 3 bases not matched to a gene. The CDR3 sequence is CASSLLREGTDTQYF. CDR3 DNA: TGTGCCAGCAGTTTACTGCGGGAGGGAACAGATACGCAGTATTTT.